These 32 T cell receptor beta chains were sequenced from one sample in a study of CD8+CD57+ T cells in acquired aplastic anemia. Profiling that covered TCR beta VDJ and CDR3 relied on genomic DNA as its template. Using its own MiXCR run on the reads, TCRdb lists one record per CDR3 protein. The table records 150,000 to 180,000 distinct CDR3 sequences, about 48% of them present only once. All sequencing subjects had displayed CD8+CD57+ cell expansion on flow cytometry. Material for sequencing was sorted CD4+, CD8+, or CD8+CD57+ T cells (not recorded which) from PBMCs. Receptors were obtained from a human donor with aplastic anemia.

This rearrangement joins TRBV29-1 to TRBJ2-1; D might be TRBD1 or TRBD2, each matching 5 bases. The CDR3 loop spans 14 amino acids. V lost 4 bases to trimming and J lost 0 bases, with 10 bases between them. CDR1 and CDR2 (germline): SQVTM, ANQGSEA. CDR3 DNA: TGCAGCGTTGTTGGGGGAAGCTCCTACAATGAGCAGTTCTTC. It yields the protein CSVVGGSSYNEQFF.

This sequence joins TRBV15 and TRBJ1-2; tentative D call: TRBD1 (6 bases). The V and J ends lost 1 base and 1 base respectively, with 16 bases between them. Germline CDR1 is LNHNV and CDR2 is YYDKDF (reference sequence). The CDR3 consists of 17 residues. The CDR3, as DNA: TGTGCCACCAGCAGAGGCGGGGGACAACTCAGTAACTATGGCTACACCTTC. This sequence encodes CATSRGGGQLSNYGYTF.

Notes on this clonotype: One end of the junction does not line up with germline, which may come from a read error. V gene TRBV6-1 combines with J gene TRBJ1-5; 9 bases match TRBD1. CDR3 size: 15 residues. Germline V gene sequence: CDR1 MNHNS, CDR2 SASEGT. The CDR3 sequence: CVSRHTGGINQPQHF. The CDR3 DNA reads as TGTGTCAGCAGACATACAGGGGGCATCAATCAGCCCCAGCATTTT.

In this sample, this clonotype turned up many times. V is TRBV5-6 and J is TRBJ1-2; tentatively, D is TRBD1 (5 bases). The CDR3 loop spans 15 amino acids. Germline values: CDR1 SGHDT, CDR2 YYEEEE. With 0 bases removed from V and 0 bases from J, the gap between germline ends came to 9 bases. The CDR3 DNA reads TGTGCCAGCAGCTTGGGTGGGGCTACTAACTATGGCTACACCTTC. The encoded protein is CASSLGGATNYGYTF.

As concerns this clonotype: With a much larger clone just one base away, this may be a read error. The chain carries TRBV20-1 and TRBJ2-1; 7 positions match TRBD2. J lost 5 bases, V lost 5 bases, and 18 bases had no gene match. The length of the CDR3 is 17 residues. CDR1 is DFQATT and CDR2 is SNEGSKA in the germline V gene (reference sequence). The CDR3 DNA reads TGCAGTGCTTGGCTACGGGTGTCTCGCGGGGGTCACAATGAGCAGTTCTTC. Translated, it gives CSAWLRVSRGGHNEQFF.

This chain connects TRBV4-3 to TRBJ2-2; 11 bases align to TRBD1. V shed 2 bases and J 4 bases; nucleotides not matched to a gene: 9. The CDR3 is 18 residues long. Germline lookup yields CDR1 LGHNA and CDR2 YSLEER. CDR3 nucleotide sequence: TGCGCCAGCAGCCAACAACTCCCCGGGACAGGGGGCACCGGGGAGCTGTTTTTT. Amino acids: CASSQQLPGTGGTGELFF.

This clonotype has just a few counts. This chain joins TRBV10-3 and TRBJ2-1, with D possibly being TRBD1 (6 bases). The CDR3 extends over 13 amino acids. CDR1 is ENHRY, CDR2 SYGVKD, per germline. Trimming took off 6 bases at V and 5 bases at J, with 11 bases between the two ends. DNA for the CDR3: TGTGCCATCAGGAGCGACAGGAACAATGAGCAGTTCTTC. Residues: CAIRSDRNNEQFF.

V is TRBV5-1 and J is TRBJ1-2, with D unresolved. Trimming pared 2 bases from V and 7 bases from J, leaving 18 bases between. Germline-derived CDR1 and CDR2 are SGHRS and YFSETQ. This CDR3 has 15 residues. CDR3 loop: CASSFSDKLLFGYTF. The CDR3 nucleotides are TGCGCCAGCAGCTTCAGCGACAAGTTATTATTTGGCTACACCTTC.

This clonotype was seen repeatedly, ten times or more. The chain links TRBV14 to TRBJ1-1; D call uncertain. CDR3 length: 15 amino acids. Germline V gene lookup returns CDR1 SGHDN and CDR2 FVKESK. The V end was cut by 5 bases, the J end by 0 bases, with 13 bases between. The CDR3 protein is CASSAMAGVNTEAFF. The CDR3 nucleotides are TGTGCCAGCAGCGCAATGGCAGGAGTGAACACTGAAGCTTTCTTT. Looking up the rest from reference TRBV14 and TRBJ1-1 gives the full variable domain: EAGVTQFPSHSVIEKGQTVTLRCDPISGHDNLYWYRRVMGKEIKFLLHFVKESKQDESGMPNNRFLAERTGGTYSTLKVQPAELEDSGVYFCASSAMAGVNTEAFFGQGTRLTVV.

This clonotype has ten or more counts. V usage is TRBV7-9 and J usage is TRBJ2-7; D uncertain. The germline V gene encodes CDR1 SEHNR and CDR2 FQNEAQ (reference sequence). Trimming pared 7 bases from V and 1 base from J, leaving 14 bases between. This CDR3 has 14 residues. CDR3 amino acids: CASTSASVSYEQYF. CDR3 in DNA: TGTGCCAGCACCAGCGCTTCTGTATCCTACGAGCAGTACTTC.

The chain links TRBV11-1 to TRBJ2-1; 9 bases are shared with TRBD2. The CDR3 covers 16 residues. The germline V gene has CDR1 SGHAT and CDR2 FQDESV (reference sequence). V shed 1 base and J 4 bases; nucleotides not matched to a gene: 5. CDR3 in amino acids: CASSLGGLAQYNEQFF. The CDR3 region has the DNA TGTGCCAGCAGCTTAGGGGGACTAGCCCAATACAATGAGCAGTTCTTC.

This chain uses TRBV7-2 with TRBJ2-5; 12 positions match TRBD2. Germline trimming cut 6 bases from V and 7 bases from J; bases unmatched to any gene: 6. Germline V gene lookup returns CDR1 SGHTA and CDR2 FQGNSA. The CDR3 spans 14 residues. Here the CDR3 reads CASRPLAGGGTQYF. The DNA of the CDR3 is TGTGCCAGCAGGCCACTAGCGGGAGGCGGGACCCAGTACTTC.

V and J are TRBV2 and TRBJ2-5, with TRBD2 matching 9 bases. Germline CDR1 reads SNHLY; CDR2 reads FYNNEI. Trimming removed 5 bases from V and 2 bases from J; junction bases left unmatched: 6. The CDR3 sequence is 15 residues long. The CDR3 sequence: CASSRLAVQQETQYF. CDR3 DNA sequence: TGTGCCAGCAGTAGACTAGCGGTACAACAAGAGACCCAGTACTTC.

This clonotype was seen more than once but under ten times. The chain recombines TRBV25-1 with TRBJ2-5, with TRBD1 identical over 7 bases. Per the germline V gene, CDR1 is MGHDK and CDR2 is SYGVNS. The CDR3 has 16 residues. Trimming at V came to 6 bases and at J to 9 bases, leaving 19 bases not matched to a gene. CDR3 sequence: CASSPPRTGLGKAQYF. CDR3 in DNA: TGTGCCAGCAGCCCCCCCAGGACAGGTCTGGGGAAGGCCCAGTACTTC. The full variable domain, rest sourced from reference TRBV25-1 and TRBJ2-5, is EADIYQTPRYLVIGTGKKITLECSQTMGHDKMYWYQQDPGMELHLIHYSYGVNSTEKGDLSSESTVSRIRTEHFPLTLESARPSHTSQYLCASSPPRTGLGKAQYFGPGTRLLVL.

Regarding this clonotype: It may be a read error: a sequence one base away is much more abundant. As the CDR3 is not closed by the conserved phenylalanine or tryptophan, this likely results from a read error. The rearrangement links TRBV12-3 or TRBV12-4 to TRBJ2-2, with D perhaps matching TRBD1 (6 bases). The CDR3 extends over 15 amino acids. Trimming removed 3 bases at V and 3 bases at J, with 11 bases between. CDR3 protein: CASSFYRADTGELFS. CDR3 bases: TGTGCCAGCAGTTTCTACAGGGCGGACACCGGGGAGCTGTTTTCT.

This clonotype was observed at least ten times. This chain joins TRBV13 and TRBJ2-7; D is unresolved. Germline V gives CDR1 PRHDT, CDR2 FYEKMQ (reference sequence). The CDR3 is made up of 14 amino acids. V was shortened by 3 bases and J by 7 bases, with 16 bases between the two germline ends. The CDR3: CASSFSGPRGEQYF. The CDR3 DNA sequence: TGTGCCAGCAGCTTTTCTGGTCCCAGAGGAGAGCAGTACTTC.

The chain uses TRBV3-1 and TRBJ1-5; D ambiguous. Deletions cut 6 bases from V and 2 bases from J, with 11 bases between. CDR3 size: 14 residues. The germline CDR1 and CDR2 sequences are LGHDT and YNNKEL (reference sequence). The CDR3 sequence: CASSSNGGNQPQHF. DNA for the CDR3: TGTGCCAGCAGTTCAAACGGGGGCAATCAGCCCCAGCATTTT.

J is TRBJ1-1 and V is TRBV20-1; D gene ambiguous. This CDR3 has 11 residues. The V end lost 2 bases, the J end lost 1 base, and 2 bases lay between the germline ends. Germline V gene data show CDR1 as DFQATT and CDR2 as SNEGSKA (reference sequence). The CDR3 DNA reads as TGCAGTGCTAGACCGAACACTGAAGCTTTCTTT. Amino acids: CSARPNTEAFF.

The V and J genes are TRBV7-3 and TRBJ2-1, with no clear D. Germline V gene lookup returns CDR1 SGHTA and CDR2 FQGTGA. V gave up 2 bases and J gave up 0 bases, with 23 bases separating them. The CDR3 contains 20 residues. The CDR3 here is CASSLSYGRNLFSSYNEQFF. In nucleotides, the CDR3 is TGTGCCAGCAGCTTATCGTATGGCAGAAACTTGTTTAGCTCCTACAATGAGCAGTTCTTC.

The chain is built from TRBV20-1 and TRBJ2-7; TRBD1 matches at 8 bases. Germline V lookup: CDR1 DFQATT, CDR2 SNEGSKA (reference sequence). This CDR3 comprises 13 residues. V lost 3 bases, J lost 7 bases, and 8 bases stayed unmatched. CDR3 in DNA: TGCAGTGCTAGTAGGGACAGGCAGAGGGAGCAGTACTTC. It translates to CSASRDRQREQYF.

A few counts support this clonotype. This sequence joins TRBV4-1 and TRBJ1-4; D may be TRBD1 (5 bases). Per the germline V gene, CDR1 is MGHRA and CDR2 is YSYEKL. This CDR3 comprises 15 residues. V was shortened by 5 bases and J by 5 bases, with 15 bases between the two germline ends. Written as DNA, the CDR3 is TGCGCCAGCAGCGTGCGGGGGGTTGTGAATGAAAAACTGTTTTTT. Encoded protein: CASSVRGVVNEKLFF.

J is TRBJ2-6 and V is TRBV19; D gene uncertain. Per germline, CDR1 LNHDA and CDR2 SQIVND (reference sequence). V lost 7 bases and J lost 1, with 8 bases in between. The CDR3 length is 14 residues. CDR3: CASIDQSGANVLTF. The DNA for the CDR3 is TGTGCCAGTATCGACCAATCTGGGGCCAACGTCCTGACTTTC. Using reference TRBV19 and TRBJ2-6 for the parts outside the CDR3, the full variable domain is DGGITQSPKYLFRKEGQNVTLSCEQNLNHDAMYWYRQDPGQGLRLIYYSQIVNDFQKGDIAEGYSVSREKKESFPLTVTSAQKNPTAFYLCASIDQSGANVLTFGAGSRLTVL.

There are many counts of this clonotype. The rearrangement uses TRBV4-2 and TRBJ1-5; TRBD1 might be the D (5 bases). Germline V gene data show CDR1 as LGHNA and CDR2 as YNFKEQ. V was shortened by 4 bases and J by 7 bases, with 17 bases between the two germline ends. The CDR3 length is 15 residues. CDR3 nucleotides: TGTGCCAGCAGCCTTCGACAAGGAGAGGGGCAGCCCCAGCATTTT. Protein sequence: CASSLRQGEGQPQHF.

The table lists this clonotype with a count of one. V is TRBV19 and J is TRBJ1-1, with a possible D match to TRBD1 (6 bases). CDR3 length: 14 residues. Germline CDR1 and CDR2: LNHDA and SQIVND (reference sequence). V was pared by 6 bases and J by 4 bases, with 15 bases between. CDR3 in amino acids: CASSHRELGTEAFF. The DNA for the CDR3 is TGTGCCAGTAGCCACAGGGAGCTGGGCACTGAAGCTTTCTTT.

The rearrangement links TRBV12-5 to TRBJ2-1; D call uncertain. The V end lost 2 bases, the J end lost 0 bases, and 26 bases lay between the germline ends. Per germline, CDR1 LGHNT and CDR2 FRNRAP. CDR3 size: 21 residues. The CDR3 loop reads CASGLFRVGIKFPSSYNEQFF. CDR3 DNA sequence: TGTGCTAGTGGTTTGTTCCGGGTAGGAATTAAATTCCCTAGCTCCTACAATGAGCAGTTCTTC.

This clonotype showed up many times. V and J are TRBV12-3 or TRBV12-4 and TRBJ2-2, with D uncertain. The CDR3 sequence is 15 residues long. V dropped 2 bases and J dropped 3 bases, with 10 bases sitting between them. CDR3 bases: TGTGCCAGCAGTTTAAGAGACTTCCACACCGGGGAGCTGTTTTTT. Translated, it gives CASSLRDFHTGELFF.

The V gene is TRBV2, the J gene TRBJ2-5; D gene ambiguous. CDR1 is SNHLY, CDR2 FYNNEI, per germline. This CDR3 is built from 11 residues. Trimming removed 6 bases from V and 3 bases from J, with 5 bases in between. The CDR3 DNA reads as TGTGCCAGCAGATGGGAAGAGACCCAGTACTTC. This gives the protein CASRWEETQYF.

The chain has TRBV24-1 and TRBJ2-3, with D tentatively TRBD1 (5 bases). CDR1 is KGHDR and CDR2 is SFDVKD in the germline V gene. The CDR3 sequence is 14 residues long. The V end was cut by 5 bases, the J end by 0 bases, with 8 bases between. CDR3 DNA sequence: TGTGCCACCAGTGCCCCAGGGAGCACAGATACGCAGTATTTT. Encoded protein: CATSAPGSTDTQYF.

The CDR3, as DNA: TGTGCCACCAGTGATCCGGACGGCCAAGAGACCCAGTACTTC. Translating gives CATSDPDGQETQYF. V usage is TRBV24-1 and J usage is TRBJ2-5; D call uncertain. Germline V CDR1 and CDR2: KGHDR, SFDVKD. Trimming left V 3 bases short and J 1 base short, with 8 bases between. CDR3 size: 14 residues.

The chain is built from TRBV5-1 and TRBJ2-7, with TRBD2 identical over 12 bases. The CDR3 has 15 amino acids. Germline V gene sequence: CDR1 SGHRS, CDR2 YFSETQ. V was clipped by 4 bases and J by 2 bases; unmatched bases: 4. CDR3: CASSERTSGAYEQYF. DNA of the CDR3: TGCGCCAGCAGCGAAAGGACTAGCGGGGCCTACGAGCAGTACTTC.

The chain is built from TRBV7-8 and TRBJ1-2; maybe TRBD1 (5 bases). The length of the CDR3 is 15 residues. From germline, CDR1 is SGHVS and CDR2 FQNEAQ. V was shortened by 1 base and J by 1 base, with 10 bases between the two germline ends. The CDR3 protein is CASSLGGELNYGYTF. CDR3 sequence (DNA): TGTGCCAGCAGCTTAGGGGGGGAGCTTAACTATGGCTACACCTTC.

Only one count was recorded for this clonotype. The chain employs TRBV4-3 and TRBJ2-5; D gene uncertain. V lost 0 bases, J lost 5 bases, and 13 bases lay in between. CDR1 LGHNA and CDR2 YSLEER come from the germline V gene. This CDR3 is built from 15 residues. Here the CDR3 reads CASSQDWVAWETQYF. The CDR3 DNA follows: TGCGCCAGCAGCCAAGATTGGGTGGCGTGGGAGACCCAGTACTTC.